This paragraph reports one T cell receptor beta chain. The antigen is not known. The sample is drawn from a study of T cells expressing NK-cell markers. General study points: These same clonotypes (in a handful of donors) also led the CD3+CD56-NKG2C+ fraction. More than 5 of the donors carried dominant NKG2C+ clonotypes that took up roughly 1.0-7.5% of their CD8+ T cells.

The CDR3 spans 11 residues. Germline V CDR1 and CDR2: MDHEN, SYDVKM. Generation of TCR beta cDNA was performed by 5'RACE template switching incorporating UMIs. TCRdb re-called the 5' RACE reads and gives one entry per CDR3 protein, without DNA. The sample totals over 250,000 distinct CDR3 sequences. The clonotype was recovered from a woman between 18 and 75 years old in good health. This chain joins TRBV28 and TRBJ2-1; TCRdb's D call, TRBD1, is unchecked because there is no DNA. Specimen: blood T cells: a sorted CD56 or NKG2C T cell subset, CD4+ or CD8+ T cells, or bulk PBMC T cells (not recorded which). The CDR3: CASRSREVRFF.